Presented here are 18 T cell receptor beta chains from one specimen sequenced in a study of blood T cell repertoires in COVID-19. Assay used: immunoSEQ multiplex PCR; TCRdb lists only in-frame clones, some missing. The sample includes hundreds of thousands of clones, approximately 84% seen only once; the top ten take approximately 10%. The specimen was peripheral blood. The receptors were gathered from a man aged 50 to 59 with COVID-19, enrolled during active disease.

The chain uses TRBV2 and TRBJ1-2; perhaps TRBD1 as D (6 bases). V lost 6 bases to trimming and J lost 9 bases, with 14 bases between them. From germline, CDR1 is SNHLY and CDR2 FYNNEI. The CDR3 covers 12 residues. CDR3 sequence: CASRGGTISYTF. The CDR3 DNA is TGTGCCAGCAGAGGTGGGACAATCAGCTACACCTTC.

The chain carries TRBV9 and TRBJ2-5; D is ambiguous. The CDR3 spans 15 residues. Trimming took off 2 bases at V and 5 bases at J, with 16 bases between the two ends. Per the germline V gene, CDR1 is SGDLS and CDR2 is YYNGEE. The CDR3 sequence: CASSVAPGGGETQYF. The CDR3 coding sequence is TGTGCCAGCAGCGTCGCCCCGGGTGGCGGCGAGACCCAGTACTTC. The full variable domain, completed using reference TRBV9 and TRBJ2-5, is DSGVTQTPKHLITATGQRVTLRCSPRSGDLSVYWYQQSLDQGLQFLIQYYNGEERAKGNILERFSAQQFPDLHSELNLSSLELGDSALYFCASSVAPGGGETQYFGPGTRLLVL.

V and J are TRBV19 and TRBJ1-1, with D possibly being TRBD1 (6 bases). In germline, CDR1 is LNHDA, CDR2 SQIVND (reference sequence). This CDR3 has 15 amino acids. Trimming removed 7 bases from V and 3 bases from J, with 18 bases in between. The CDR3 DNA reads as TGTGCCAGTACAAGAGGGGGGGGAATTCACACTGAAGCTTTCTTT. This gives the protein CASTRGGGIHTEAFF.

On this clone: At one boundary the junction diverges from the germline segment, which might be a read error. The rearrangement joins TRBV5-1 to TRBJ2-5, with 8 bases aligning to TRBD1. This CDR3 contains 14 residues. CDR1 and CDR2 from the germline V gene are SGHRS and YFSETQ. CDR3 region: CASGFGQGRETQYF. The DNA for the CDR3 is TGCGCCAGCGGCTTTGGACAGGGCCGAGAGACCCAGTACTTC. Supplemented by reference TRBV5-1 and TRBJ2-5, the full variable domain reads KAGVTQTPRYLIKTRGQQVTLSCSPISGHRSVSWYQQTPGQGLQFLFEYFSETQRNKGNFPGRFSGRQFSNSRSEMNVSTLELGDSALYLCASGFGQGRETQYFGPGTRLLVL.

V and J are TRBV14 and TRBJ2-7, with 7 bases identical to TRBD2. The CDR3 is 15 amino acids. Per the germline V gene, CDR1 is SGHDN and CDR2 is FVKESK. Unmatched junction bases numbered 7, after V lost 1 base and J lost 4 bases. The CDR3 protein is CASSQGGGKRYEQYF. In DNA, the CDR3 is TGTGCCAGCAGCCAAGGCGGGGGAAAACGATACGAGCAGTACTTC.

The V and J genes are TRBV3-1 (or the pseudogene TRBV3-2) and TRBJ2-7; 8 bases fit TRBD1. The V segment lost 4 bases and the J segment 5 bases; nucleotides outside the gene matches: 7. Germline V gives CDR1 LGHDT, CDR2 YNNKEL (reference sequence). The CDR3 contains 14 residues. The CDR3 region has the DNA TGTGCCAGCAGCCCGGGACAGGTTCTTCACGAGCAGTACTTC. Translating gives CASSPGQVLHEQYF.

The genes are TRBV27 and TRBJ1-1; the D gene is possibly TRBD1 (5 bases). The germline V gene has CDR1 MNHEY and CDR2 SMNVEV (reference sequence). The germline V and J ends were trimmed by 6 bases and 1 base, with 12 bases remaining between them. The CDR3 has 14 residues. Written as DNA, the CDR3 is TGTGCCAGCAGCCGGGGGATTAGGAACACTGAAGCTTTCTTT. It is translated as CASSRGIRNTEAFF.

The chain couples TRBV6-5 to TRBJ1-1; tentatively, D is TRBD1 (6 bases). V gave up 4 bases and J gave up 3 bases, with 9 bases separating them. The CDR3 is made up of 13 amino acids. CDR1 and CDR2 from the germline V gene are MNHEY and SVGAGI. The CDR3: CASSSQGDTEAFF. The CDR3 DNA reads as TGTGCCAGCAGTTCACAGGGTGACACTGAAGCTTTCTTT.

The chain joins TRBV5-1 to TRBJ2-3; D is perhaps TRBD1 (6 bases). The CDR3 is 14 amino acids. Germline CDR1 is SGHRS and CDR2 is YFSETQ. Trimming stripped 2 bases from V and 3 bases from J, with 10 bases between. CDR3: CASSFGGATDTQYF. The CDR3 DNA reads TGCGCCAGCAGCTTTGGGGGCGCGACAGATACGCAGTATTTT.

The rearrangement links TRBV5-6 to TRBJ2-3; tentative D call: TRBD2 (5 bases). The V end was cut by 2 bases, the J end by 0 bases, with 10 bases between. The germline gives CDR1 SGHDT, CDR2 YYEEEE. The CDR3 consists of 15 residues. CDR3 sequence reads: CASSLGLSSTDTQYF. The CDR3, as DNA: TGTGCCAGCAGCTTAGGACTGTCAAGCACAGATACGCAGTATTTT. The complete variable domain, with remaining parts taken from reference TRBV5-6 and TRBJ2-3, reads DAGVTQSPTHLIKTRGQQVTLRCSPKSGHDTVSWYQQALGQGPQFIFQYYEEEERQRGNFPDRFSGHQFPNYSSELNVNALLLGDSALYLCASSLGLSSTDTQYFGPGTRLTVL.

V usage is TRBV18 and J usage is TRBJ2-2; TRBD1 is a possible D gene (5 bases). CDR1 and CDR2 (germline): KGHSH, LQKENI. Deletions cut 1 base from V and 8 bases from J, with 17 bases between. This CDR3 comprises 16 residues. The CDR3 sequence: CASSPRTPDDVGELFF. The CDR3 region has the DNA TGTGCCAGCTCACCACGGACACCGGACGACGTAGGGGAGCTGTTTTTT.

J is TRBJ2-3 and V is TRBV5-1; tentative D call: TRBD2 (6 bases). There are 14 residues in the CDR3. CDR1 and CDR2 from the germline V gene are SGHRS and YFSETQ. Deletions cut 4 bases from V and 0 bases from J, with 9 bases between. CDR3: CASSGRTSTDTQYF. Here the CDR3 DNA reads TGCGCCAGCAGCGGGAGGACTAGCACAGATACGCAGTATTTT.

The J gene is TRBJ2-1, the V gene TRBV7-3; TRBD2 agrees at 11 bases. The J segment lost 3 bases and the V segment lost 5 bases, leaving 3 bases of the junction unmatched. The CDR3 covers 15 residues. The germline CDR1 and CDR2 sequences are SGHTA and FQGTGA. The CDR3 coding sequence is TGTGCCAGCAGCCGCGGACTAGCGGGCTACAATGAGCAGTTCTTC. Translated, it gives CASSRGLAGYNEQFF.

The CDR3 sequence is CSAYLVEGPTYEQYF. The CDR3 DNA follows: TGCAGCGCCTACTTGGTGGAGGGGCCTACCTACGAGCAGTACTTC. The chain uses TRBV29-1 and TRBJ2-7; D is possibly TRBD2 (6 bases). The germline V gene encodes CDR1 SQVTM and CDR2 ANQGSEA. The V gene lost 7 bases and the J gene lost 2 bases, with 21 bases spanning the gap. This CDR3 is 15 amino acids long.

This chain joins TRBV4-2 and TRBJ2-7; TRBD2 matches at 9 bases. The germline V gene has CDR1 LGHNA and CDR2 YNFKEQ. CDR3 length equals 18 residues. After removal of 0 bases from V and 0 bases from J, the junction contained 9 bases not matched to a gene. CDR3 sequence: CASSQDLLAGPSSYEQYF. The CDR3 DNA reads TGTGCCAGCAGCCAAGATCTGCTAGCGGGGCCGAGCTCCTACGAGCAGTACTTC.

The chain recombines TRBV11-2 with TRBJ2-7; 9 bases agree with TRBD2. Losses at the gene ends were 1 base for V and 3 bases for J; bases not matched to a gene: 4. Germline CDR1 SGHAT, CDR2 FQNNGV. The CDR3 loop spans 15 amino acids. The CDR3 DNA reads TGTGCCAGCAGCTTAGGACTAGCGGCATTCTACGAGCAGTACTTC. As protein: CASSLGLAAFYEQYF.

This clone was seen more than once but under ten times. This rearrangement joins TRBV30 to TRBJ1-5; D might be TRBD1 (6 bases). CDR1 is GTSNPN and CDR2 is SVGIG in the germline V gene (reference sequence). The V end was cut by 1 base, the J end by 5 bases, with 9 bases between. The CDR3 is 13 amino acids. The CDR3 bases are TGTGCCTGGAGTGACAGGGTCGATCAGCCCCAGCATTTT. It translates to CAWSDRVDQPQHF. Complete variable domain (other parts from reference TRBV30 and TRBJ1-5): SQTIHQWPATLVQPVGSPLSLECTVEGTSNPNLYWYRQAAGRGLQLLFYSVGIGQISSEVPQNLSASRPQDRQFILSSKKLLLSDSGFYLCAWSDRVDQPQHFGDGTRLSIL.

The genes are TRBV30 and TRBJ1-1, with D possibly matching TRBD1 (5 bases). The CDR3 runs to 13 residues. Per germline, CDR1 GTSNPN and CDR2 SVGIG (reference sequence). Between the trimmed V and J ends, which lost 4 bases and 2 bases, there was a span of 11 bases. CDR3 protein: CAWMFQGNTEAFF. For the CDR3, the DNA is TGTGCCTGGATGTTCCAGGGTAACACTGAAGCTTTCTTT.